A selection of T cell receptor beta chains follows, all from one sample in a study of T cells after yellow fever vaccination. TCRdb re-analysed the 5' RACE reads in MiXCR, keeping a single row per CDR3 protein. The top ten hold approximately 19% of the sample, which has 250,000 to 400,000 distinct CDR3 sequences, approximately 4% seen once. This material consisted of PBMCs, taken 15 days after the yellow fever booster vaccination. These receptor sequences come from a man aged 18 to 30 who received the YFV17D yellow fever vaccine. Both conserved end residues are part of each CDR3. The D gene is left open where the match is weak. A row's size may be missing; if present it is once, few, many or a size class.

TRBV24-1	few	TRBJ2-2	-	TGTGCCACGGGGAGCGACGGGGAGCTGTTTTTT	CATGSDGELFF
TRBV6-5	many	TRBJ2-1	-	TGTGCCAGCAAGAACGCGGCGGGCAGCTCCTACAATGAGCAGTTCTTC	CASKNAAGSSYNEQFF
TRBV29-1	many	TRBJ1-1	-	TGCAGCGTTGGGACACAGACTGAAGCTTTCTTT	CSVGTQTEAFF
TRBV5-1	-	TRBJ1-6	-	TGCGCCAGCAGATTCATGAGCAAGGGGCGCTTGGAAAGTTCACCCCTCCACTTT	CASRFMSKGRLESSPLHF
TRBV4-3	few	TRBJ2-1	-	TGCGCCAGCAGCCAAGATATGAAAGGGAGCAATGAGCAGTTCTTC	CASSQDMKGSNEQFF
TRBV10-3	many	TRBJ1-3	TRBD1	TGTGCCATCAGTGAGGAACGCGGGACAGGGGGATCTGGAAACACCATATATTTT	CAISEERGTGGSGNTIYF
TRBV9	-	TRBJ1-3	-	TGTGCCAGCAGCCGCGGGGACGGCTCTGGAAACACCATATATTTT	CASSRGDGSGNTIYF
TRBV7-6	many	TRBJ2-7	TRBD1	TGTGCCAGCAGCGGAGGGGGGACAGGGAGCTCCTACGAGCAGTACTTC	CASSGGGTGSSYEQYF
TRBV6-1	few	TRBJ2-1	TRBD1	TGTGCCAGCAGTGAGACGACAGGGTCCTACAATGAGCAGTTCTTC	CASSETTGSYNEQFF
TRBV4-3	few	TRBJ2-1	TRBD1	TGCGCCAGCAGCCAAGCGGGACAGGAGAACAATGAGCAGTTCTTC	CASSQAGQENNEQFF
TRBV27	many	TRBJ1-4	TRBD1	TGTGCCAGCAGCTCACCGGGACAGCATAATGAAAAACTGTTTTTT	CASSSPGQHNEKLFF
TRBV12-3/TRBV12-4	many	TRBJ1-5	-	TGTGCCAGCGCCTCCGGGACGGACAATCAGCCCCAGCATTTT	CASASGTDNQPQHF
TRBV10-3	few	TRBJ2-2	-	TGTGCCATCAGTGAGTCCCGGGACATCCTGAACACCGGGGAGCTGTTTTTT	CAISESRDILNTGELFF
TRBV20-1	many	TRBJ1-5	-	TGCAGTGCTAGAGAGGACACAGCGTATAGCAATCAGCCCCAGCATTTT	CSAREDTAYSNQPQHF
TRBV5-1	few	TRBJ2-5	-	TGCGCCAGCAGCGCACGTTCGAGGTACCAAGAGACCCAGTACTTC	CASSARSRYQETQYF
TRBV5-1	many	TRBJ2-1	TRBD2	TGCGCCAGCAGCTTCTCTAGCGGGGGGTCCTACAATGAGCAGTTCTTC	CASSFSSGGSYNEQFF
TRBV24-1	many	TRBJ2-1	-	TGTGCCACCAGTGATCAGGGTACAGGCATCCAGTTCTTC	CATSDQGTGIQFF
TRBV18	few	TRBJ2-7	TRBD2	TGTGCCAGCTCACCTAAACTAGCGTGGACCTACGAGCAGTACTTC	CASSPKLAWTYEQYF
TRBV3-1	few	TRBJ2-2	TRBD1	TGTGCCAGCAGCCAAGGACGGGGACAGGGGGACACCGGGGAGCTGTTTTTT	CASSQGRGQGDTGELFF
TRBV6-1	many	TRBJ2-7	-	TGTGCCAGCAGTATATTAGGGGCTTCCTACGAGCAGTACTTC	CASSILGASYEQYF
TRBV7-6	many	TRBJ2-7	TRBD2	TGTGCCTCGACCGGGACTAGTACTAAAGAGCAGTACTTC	CASTGTSTKEQYF
TRBV4-3	few	TRBJ2-5	TRBD2	TGCGCCAGCAGCCAAGGTAGCGGACTAGCGGAACAAGAGACCCAGTACTTC	CASSQGSGLAEQETQYF
TRBV7-8	few	TRBJ1-4	-	TGTGCCAGCAGCTTATTAGGAGGGATAAGAACTAATGAAAAACTGTTTTTT	CASSLLGGIRTNEKLFF
TRBV7-9	many	TRBJ2-7	TRBD1	TGTGCCAGCAGCGCCGCAGGGGGAACCTACGAGCAGTACTTC	CASSAAGGTYEQYF
TRBV6-5	-	TRBJ2-7	-	TGTGCCAGCAGTTACTCGGGAGGATCCTCCTACGAGCAGTACTTC	CASSYSGGSSYEQYF
TRBV29-1	few	TRBJ2-3	TRBD2	TGCAGCGCCGGACTAGCGGGGGCCCGGGATACGCAGTATTTT	CSAGLAGARDTQYF
TRBV7-9	few	TRBJ2-6	-	TGTGCCAGCGGCAGACAGAGCTCTGGGGCCAACGTCCTGACTTTC	CASGRQSSGANVLTF
TRBV7-6	-	TRBJ2-3	TRBD2	TGTGCCAGCAGCTTACCGGGGGGGCCGGGAGATACGCAGTATTTT	CASSLPGGPGDTQYF
TRBV7-9	few	TRBJ2-6	-	TGTGCCAGCAGCACATGGGCCAGGTCTGGGGCCAACGTCCTGACTTTC	CASSTWARSGANVLTF
TRBV5-1	many	TRBJ1-1	-	TGCGCCAGCAGCTTGGCACAGGGAGGTGAAGCTTTCTTT	CASSLAQGGEAFF
TRBV7-7	many	TRBJ2-5	TRBD2	TGTGCTAGCAGCTTAGGCGGCGGGGGGGCCGAGACCCAGTACTTC	CASSLGGGGAETQYF
TRBV11-2	many	TRBJ2-7	-	TGTGCCAGCAGACTACTAATTCTGGACTACGAGCAGTACTTC	CASRLLILDYEQYF
TRBV29-1	-	TRBJ1-1	-	TGCAGCGTTGAAGGTTACAGTCATGGACACACTGAAGCTTTCTTT	CSVEGYSHGHTEAFF
TRBV2	many	TRBJ2-6	-	TGTGCCAGCAAGCTCGCCACAGCTGGGGCCAACGTCCTGACTTTC	CASKLATAGANVLTF
TRBV6-2/TRBV6-3	many	TRBJ2-7	-	TGTGCCAGCAGGTCAAGCTCCTACGAGCAGTACTTC	CASRSSSYEQYF
TRBV21-1	few	TRBJ1-2	-	TGTGATACCCAACTTCGGGGGTTTAACTATGGCTACACCTTC	CDTQLRGFNYGYTF
TRBV7-2	once	TRBJ2-7	-	TGTGCCAGCAGCTTGGGAGTCGGCGAGCAGTACTTC	CASSLGVGEQYF
TRBV20-1	-	TRBJ2-2	-	TGCAGTGCTAGAAGGCCCGGGGAGCTGTTTTTT	CSARRPGELFF
TRBV5-6	few	TRBJ2-2	-	TGTGCCAGCAGCTTGTTGAAAAACACCGGGGAGCTGTTTTTT	CASSLLKNTGELFF
TRBV5-1	-	TRBJ2-1	-	TGCGCCAGCAGCTTGGGACAGGATATGAATGAGCAGTTCTTC	CASSLGQDMNEQFF
TRBV7-6	-	TRBJ2-2	-	TGTGCCAGCCAACTAGGGGGACGCACCGGGGAGCTGTTTTTT	CASQLGGRTGELFF
TRBV7-9	-	TRBJ2-7	-	TGTGCCAGCAGCCCACTGTGGGGGCTAATAAGTGACGAGCAGTACTTC	CASSPLWGLISDEQYF
TRBV20-1	few	TRBJ2-1	-	TGCAGTGCTCCGCGGGCCCAGAGAGACAATGAGCAGTTCTTC	CSAPRAQRDNEQFF
TRBV6-1	-	TRBJ2-3	-	TGTGCCAGCAGTGCTACTCTAAAAGATACGCAGTATTTT	CASSATLKDTQYF
TRBV9	few	TRBJ1-2	-	TGTGCCAGCAGCGGAGTCGGGGGGGGCTATGGCTACACCTTC	CASSGVGGGYGYTF
TRBV7-9	many	TRBJ2-1	TRBD1	TGTGCCAGCAGCTTAGGGGGACAGGCCCTGTTCAATGAGCAGTTCTTC	CASSLGGQALFNEQFF
TRBV12-3/TRBV12-4	many	TRBJ2-5	TRBD2	TGTGCCAGCAGTTTGTTTCGGGGGGGCCAAGAGACCCAGTACTTC	CASSLFRGGQETQYF
TRBV29-1	few	TRBJ1-1	TRBD1	TGCAGCGTTGAGAATCCGGGACAGGGCCTCACTGAAGCTTTCTTT	CSVENPGQGLTEAFF
TRBV10-3	many	TRBJ2-3	TRBD2	TGTGCCACCAAGGGGGGACTAGCGGTCGAAAGGGGCACAGATACGCAGTATTTT	CATKGGLAVERGTDTQYF
TRBV5-1	many	TRBJ2-7	-	TGCGCCAGCAGCTTGAGGCTAGGCGAAGCCTACGAGCAGTACTTC	CASSLRLGEAYEQYF
TRBV27	many	TRBJ1-5	TRBD1	TGTGCCAGCGGGGACAGAAATCAGCCCCAGCATTTT	CASGDRNQPQHF